A selection of T cell receptor beta chains follows, all from one sample in a study of a mutant IDH1 vaccine in newly diagnosed glioma. The antigens of these receptors remain unknown. The assay was immunoSEQ multiplex PCR, and TCRdb's table has in-frame clones only and misses some. The sample records 50,000 to 75,000 clones, around 80% being singletons. The specimen was PBMCs, collected from a glioma patient whose treatment included an IDH1 peptide vaccine. The receptors derive from a woman aged 50 to 60 with glioma. CDR3s include the opening cysteine and the closing phenylalanine or tryptophan. Each record gives: clone size, V gene, J gene, CDR3 protein. The size field is filled for only some rows; it gives once, few, many or a size class.

>-|TRBV6-5|TRBJ1-6
CASSYSGQLSPLHF
>few|TRBV5-1|TRBJ1-3
CASSLVGGAPSGNTIYF
>-|TRBV5-6|TRBJ2-5
CASSLVSTDLSGTQYF
>-|TRBV18|TRBJ2-7
CASSPLAPGASYEQYF
>-|TRBV9|TRBJ2-5
CASSGEGRWETQYF
>-|TRBV13|TRBJ2-7
CASSMRWAGFSYEQYF
>-|TRBV6-6|TRBJ1-5
CASSYSGGNQPQHF
>-|TRBV2|TRBJ1-2
CASPTGSGGYTF
>-|TRBV5-1|TRBJ1-1
CATATGALGEAFF
>-|TRBV9|TRBJ1-2
CASSARDRANYGYTF
>once|TRBV27|TRBJ1-2
CASSSEWDSTNYGYTF
>-|TRBV10-3|TRBJ1-1
CAIRDARRGMNTEAFF
>-|TRBV30|TRBJ2-1
CAWSVLGGHRTPKDNEQFF
>-|TRBV5-1|TRBJ2-1
CASSLAGSGGRNEQFF
>-|TRBV29-1|TRBJ1-1
CSVEDRGGTEAFF
>-|TRBV14|TRBJ1-1
CASSQGTRVGTEAFF
>-|TRBV30|TRBJ1-6
CACPDRGNSPLHF
>few|TRBV10-3|TRBJ2-7
CAIGGLHYEQYF
>-|TRBV19|TRBJ2-1
CASSDRGRSSYNEQFF
>-|TRBV30|TRBJ2-5
CAFRAQETQYF
>once|TRBV11-2|TRBJ1-3
CASSLGGPGNTIYF
>-|TRBV19|TRBJ2-7
CASSIENREPYEQYF
>-|TRBV7-2|TRBJ2-5
CASSPRTSGEETQYF
>few|TRBV28|TRBJ2-4
CASRGTGGKNIQYF
>once|TRBV6-5|TRBJ1-6
CASSYGGPGIKSPLHF
>once|TRBV7-7|TRBJ2-2
CASSPINTGELFF
>-|TRBV27|TRBJ2-7
CASSRPGTGVYEQYF
>-|TRBV7-8|TRBJ1-1
CASSLRSTSPTEAFF
>-|TRBV7-8|TRBJ1-2
CASSPSNTYGYTF
>-|TRBV15|TRBJ2-7
CATSRDLDPGLATDEQYF
>-|TRBV25-1|TRBJ1-2
CASSRDGDNYGYTF
>once|TRBV5-8|TRBJ2-3
CASSLGLAGGSDTQYF
>once|TRBV15|TRBJ2-6
CATSPYLAGGQSFSGANVLTF
>-|TRBV6-5|TRBJ1-3
CASSYGQVSGNTIYF
>-|TRBV5-4|TRBJ1-3
CASSLASPNSGNTIYF
>-|TRBV11-3|TRBJ1-1
CASSNRGTEAFF
>-|TRBV6-6|TRBJ1-2
CASSYGGYGYTF